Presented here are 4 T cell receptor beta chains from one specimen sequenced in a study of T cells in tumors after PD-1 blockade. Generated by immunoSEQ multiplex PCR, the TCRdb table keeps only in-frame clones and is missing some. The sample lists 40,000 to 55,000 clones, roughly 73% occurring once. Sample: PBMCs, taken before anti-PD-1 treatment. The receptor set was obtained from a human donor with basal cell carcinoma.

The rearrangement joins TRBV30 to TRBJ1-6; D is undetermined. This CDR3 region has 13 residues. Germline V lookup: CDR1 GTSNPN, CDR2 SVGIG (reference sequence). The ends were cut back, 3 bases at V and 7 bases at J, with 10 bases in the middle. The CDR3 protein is CAWRDNRNSPLHF. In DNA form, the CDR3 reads TGTGCCTGGAGGGATAACAGAAATTCACCCCTCCACTTT.

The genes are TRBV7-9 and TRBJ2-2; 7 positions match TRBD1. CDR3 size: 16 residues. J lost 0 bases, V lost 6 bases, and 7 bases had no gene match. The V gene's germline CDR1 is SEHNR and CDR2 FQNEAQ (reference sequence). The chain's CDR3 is CASSFRQGANTGELFF. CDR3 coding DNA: TGTGCCAGCAGTTTCCGACAGGGAGCGAACACCGGGGAGCTGTTTTTT. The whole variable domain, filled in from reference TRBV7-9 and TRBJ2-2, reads DTGVSQNPRHKITKRGQNVTFRCDPISEHNRLYWYRQTLGQGPEFLTYFQNEAQLEKSRLLSDRFSAERPKGSFSTLEIQRTEQGDSAMYLCASSFRQGANTGELFFGEGSRLTVL.

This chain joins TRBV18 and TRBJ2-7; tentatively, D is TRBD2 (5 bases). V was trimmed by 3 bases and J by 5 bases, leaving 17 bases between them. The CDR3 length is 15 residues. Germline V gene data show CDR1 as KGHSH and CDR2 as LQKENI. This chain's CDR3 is CASSPLTLGVDEQYF. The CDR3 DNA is TGTGCCAGCTCACCTTTAACCCTGGGAGTCGACGAGCAGTACTTC.

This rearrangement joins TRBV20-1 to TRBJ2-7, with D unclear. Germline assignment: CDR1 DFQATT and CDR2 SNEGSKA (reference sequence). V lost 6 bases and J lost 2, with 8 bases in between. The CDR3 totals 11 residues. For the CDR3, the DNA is TGCAGTGCCCGCGGTACCTACGAGCAGTACTTC. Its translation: CSARGTYEQYF.